This is a list of T cell receptor beta chains from one sample in a study of low-dose radiotherapy and immunotherapy resistance in tumors. TCRdb re-derived calls from the reads in MiXCR, one entry per CDR3 protein. The sample shows about 64,000 distinct CDR3 sequences, more than 20% of them seen only once. The specimen was PBMCs, collected before treatment. The receptors shown here come from a male donor with rectosigmoid adenocarcinoma. CDR3s include the opening cysteine and the closing phenylalanine or tryptophan. Each record gives: J gene, clone size, V gene, D gene, CDR3 protein, CDR3 DNA. The D gene is left open where the match is weak. A clone size is listed for some rows: how often the clone was seen (once, few, many), or a class if it is expanded.

TRBJ1-5,few,TRBV19,TRBD1,CASSIRGISNQPQHF,TGTGCCAGTAGTATCAGGGGGATTAGCAATCAGCCCCAGCATTTT
TRBJ2-5,many,TRBV5-1,TRBD1,CASSLGEGALIQETQYF,TGCGCCAGCAGCTTGGGTGAGGGGGCGCTAATCCAGGAGACCCAGTACTTC
TRBJ2-7,many,TRBV6-2/TRBV6-3,TRBD2,CAAGLAGGYEQYF,TGTGCCGCAGGACTAGCGGGAGGTTACGAGCAGTACTTC
TRBJ1-6,many,TRBV4-3,NA,CASSQDRGYNSPLHF,TGCGCCAGCAGCCAAGATAGGGGATATAATTCACCCCTCCACTTT
TRBJ1-1,many,TRBV27,TRBD1,CASSYRGGTEAFF,TGTGCCAGCAGTTACAGGGGCGGTACTGAAGCTTTCTTT
TRBJ2-7,many,TRBV20-1,NA,CSALPATEQYF,TGCAGTGCTCTTCCTGCGACCGAGCAGTACTTC
TRBJ2-7,many,TRBV25-1,NA,CASSRVLSSYEQYF,TGTGCCAGCAGTCGGGTTTTGAGCTCCTACGAGCAGTACTTC
TRBJ2-5,once,TRBV12-5,NA,CASGSPSDSAIGETQYF,TGTGCTAGTGGTTCCCCTTCGGACAGCGCCATCGGGGAGACCCAGTACTTC
TRBJ1-6,many,TRBV28,NA,CASLKGQLRSPLHF,TGTGCCAGCCTCAAGGGCCAGCTTCGTTCACCCCTCCACTTT
TRBJ2-7,NA,TRBV19,NA,CASSIGGYEQYF,TGTGCCAGTAGTATTGGGGGCTACGAGCAGTACTTC
TRBJ2-3,many,TRBV13,NA,CASSSLPGPDPDTQYF,TGTGCCAGCAGCTCCCTCCCGGGACCCGACCCAGATACGCAGTATTTT
TRBJ2-3,many,TRBV19,TRBD1,CASSSLTGARTDTQYF,TGTGCCAGTAGCTCCCTAACAGGGGCCAGGACAGATACGCAGTATTTT
TRBJ1-5,NA,TRBV6-6,NA,CASSLVGGANQPQHF,TGTGCCAGCAGCCTCGTTGGAGGGGCTAATCAGCCCCAGCATTTT
TRBJ2-7,NA,TRBV6-2/TRBV6-3,TRBD2,CASSRLAESTQQYF,TGTGCCAGCAGTAGACTAGCGGAGTCTACGCAGCAGTACTTC
TRBJ2-1,many,TRBV7-2,NA,CASSSQPTGNEQFF,TGTGCCAGCAGCTCACAACCTACGGGGAATGAGCAGTTCTTC
TRBJ1-5,many,TRBV20-1,NA,CSATPPSALNQPQHF,TGCAGTGCCACGCCCCCATCGGCCCTTAATCAGCCCCAGCATTTT
TRBJ1-1,many,TRBV10-3,NA,CAISDPGANTEAFF,TGTGCCATCAGTGACCCTGGGGCGAACACTGAAGCTTTCTTT
TRBJ1-4,many,TRBV6-5,NA,CASSSTRATNEKLFF,TGTGCCAGCAGCTCTACACGCGCAACTAATGAAAAACTGTTTTTT
TRBJ2-3,many,TRBV7-9,NA,CASSLPYEPSTDTQYF,TGTGCCAGCAGCTTACCTTATGAACCGTCCACAGATACGCAGTATTTT
TRBJ2-2,NA,TRBV18,NA,CASSPPFGHANTGELFF,TGTGCCAGCTCACCACCGTTTGGCCACGCGAACACCGGGGAGCTGTTTTTT
TRBJ2-3,NA,TRBV20-1,NA,CSARDYYTDTQYF,TGCAGTGCTAGGGACTATTACACAGATACGCAGTATTTT
TRBJ2-1,many,TRBV12-3/TRBV12-4,TRBD2,CASSLDQRGPYNEQFF,TGTGCCAGCAGTTTAGACCAGCGGGGCCCCTACAATGAGCAGTTCTTC
TRBJ2-7,few,TRBV27,NA,CASSRAGGTHEQYF,TGTGCCAGCAGCCGAGCCGGGGGTACCCACGAGCAGTACTTC
TRBJ1-5,many,TRBV2,NA,CASIRTIGADQPQHF,TGTGCCAGCATCCGAACGATAGGGGCCGATCAGCCCCAGCATTTT
TRBJ2-7,many,TRBV29-1,TRBD1,CSVRDRGPSYEQYF,TGCAGCGTCCGGGACAGGGGGCCCTCCTACGAGCAGTACTTC
TRBJ1-5,many,TRBV6-2/TRBV6-3,NA,CASSPYGGDQPQHF,TGTGCCAGCAGTCCATACGGGGGCGATCAGCCCCAGCATTTT
TRBJ2-5,NA,TRBV5-1,TRBD1,CASGRGQDQETQYF,TGCGCCAGCGGGCGGGGACAGGACCAAGAGACCCAGTACTTC
TRBJ2-7,many,TRBV12-3/TRBV12-4,NA,CASSLYGIPEQYF,TGTGCCAGCAGTTTATACGGAATTCCCGAGCAGTACTTC
TRBJ2-5,many,TRBV7-8,NA,CASSLYITGAAQETQYF,TGTGCCAGCAGCTTATACATTACGGGCGCAGCCCAAGAGACCCAGTACTTC
TRBJ2-7,many,TRBV29-1,NA,CSVAGGSWDEQYF,TGCAGCGTTGCGGGGGGCTCTTGGGACGAGCAGTACTTC
TRBJ1-2,many,TRBV3-1,NA,CASSQKTNYGYTF,TGTGCCAGCAGCCAGAAGACTAACTATGGCTACACCTTC
TRBJ2-1,many,TRBV28,NA,CASSFPGLINEQFF,TGTGCCAGCAGTTTCCCGGGACTTATCAATGAGCAGTTCTTC
TRBJ1-5,many,TRBV25-1,NA,CASSSGVNQPQHF,TGTGCCAGCTCCTCGGGGGTAAATCAGCCCCAGCATTTT
TRBJ2-2,many,TRBV11-2,TRBD1,CASSLMIFGTGPTGELFF,TGTGCCAGCAGCTTAATGATATTTGGGACAGGACCCACCGGGGAGCTGTTTTTT
TRBJ1-2,many,TRBV20-1,NA,CSARGASNYGYTF,TGCAGTGCTAGAGGGGCCTCTAACTATGGCTACACCTTC
TRBJ2-1,NA,TRBV5-1,TRBD2,CASSPSGRPDNEQFF,TGCGCCAGCAGCCCGAGCGGGAGGCCCGACAATGAGCAGTTCTTC